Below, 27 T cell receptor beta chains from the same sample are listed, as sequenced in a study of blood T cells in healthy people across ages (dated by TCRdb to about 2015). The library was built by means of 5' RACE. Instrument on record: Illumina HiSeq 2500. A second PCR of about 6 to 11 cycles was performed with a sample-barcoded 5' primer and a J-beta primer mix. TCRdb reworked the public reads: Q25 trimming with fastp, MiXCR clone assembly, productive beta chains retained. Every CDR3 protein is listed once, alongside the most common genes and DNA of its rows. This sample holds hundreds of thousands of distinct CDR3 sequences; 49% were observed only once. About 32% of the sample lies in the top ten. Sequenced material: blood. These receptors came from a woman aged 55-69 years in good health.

The CDR3 is CASSTRRDSYGYTF. DNA of the CDR3: TGTGCCAGCAGCACCCGGCGGGACAGCTATGGCTACACCTTC. This chain uses TRBV21-1 with TRBJ1-2; the table's D call, TRBD1, has no DNA check behind it. TRBV21-1 corresponds to a pseudogene. The length of the CDR3 is 14 residues.

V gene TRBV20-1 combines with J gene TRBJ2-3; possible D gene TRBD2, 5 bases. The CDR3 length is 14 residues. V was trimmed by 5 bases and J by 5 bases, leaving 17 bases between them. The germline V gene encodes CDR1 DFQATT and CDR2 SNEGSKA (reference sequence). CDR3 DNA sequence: TGCAGTGCTGACCGGGGTCGAAGTTTAGATACGCAGTATTTT. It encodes CSADRGRSLDTQYF.

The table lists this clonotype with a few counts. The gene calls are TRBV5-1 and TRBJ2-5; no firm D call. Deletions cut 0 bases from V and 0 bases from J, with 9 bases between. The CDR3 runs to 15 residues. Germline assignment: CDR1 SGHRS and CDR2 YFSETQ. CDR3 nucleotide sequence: TGCGCCAGCAGCTTGGCCGGGCAGAACCAAGAGACCCAGTACTTC. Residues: CASSLAGQNQETQYF.

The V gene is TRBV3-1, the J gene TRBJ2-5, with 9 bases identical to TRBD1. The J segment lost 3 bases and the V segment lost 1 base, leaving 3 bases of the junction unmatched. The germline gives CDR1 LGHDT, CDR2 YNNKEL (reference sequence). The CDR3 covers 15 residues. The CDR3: CASSQVGQGKETQYF. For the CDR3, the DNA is TGTGCCAGCAGCCAAGTCGGACAGGGGAAAGAGACCCAGTACTTC.

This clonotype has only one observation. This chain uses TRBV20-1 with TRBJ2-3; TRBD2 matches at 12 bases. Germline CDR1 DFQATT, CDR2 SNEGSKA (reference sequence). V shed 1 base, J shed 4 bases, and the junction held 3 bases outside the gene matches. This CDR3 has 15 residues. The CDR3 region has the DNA TGCAGTGCTAGAGTATCTAGCGGGAGGGCAGATACGCAGTATTTT. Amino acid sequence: CSARVSSGRADTQYF.

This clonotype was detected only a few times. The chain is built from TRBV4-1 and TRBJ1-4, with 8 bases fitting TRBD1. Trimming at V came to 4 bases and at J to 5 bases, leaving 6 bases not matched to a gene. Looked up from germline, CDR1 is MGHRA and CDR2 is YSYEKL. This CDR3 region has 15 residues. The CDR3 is CASSLRTGTNEKLFF. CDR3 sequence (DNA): TGCGCCAGCAGCCTTAGGACAGGGACCAATGAAAAACTGTTTTTT.

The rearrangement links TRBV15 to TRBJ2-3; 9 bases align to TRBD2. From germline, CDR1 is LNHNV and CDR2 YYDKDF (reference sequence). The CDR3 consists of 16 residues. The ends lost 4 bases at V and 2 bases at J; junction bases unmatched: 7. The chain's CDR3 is CATSKGTSQLTDTQYF. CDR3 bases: TGTGCCACCAGCAAGGGGACTAGCCAACTCACAGATACGCAGTATTTT. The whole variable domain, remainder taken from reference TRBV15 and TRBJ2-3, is DAMVIQNPRYQVTQFGKPVTLSCSQTLNHNVMYWYQQKSSQAPKLLFHYYDKDFNNEADTPDNFQSRRPNTSFCFLDIRSPGLGDTAMYLCATSKGTSQLTDTQYFGPGTRLTVL.

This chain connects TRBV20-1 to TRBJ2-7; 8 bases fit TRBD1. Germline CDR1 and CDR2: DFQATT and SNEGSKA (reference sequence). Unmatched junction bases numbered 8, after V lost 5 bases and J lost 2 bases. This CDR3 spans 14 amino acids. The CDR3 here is CSAADRVLPYEQYF. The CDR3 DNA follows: TGCAGTGCTGCGGACAGGGTGCTACCCTACGAGCAGTACTTC.

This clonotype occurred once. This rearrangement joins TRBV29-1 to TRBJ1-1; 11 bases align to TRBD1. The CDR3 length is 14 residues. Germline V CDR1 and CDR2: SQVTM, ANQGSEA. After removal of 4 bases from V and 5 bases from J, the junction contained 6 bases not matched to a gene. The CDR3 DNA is TGCAGCGTTGTGGGGGGGACAGGGGGTACTGAAGCTTTCTTT. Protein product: CSVVGGTGGTEAFF.

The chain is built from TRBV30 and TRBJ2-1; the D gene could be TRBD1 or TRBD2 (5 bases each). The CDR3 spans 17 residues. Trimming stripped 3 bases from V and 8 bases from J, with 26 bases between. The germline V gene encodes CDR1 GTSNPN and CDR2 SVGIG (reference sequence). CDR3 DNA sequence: TGTGCCTGGAGACCTAAGTGGGTTAAGGGACGGAGTTATGAGCAGTTCTTC. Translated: CAWRPKWVKGRSYEQFF.

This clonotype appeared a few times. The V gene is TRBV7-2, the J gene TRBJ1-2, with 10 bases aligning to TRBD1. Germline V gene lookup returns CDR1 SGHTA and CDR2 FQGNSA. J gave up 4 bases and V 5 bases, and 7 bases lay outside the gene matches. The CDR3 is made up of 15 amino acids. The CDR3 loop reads CASSQSTGGVYGYTF. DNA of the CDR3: TGTGCCAGCAGCCAGTCGACAGGGGGCGTCTATGGCTACACCTTC. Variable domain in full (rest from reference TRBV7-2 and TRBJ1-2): GAGVSQSPSNKVTEKGKDVELRCDPISGHTALYWYRQSLGQGLEFLIYFQGNSAPDKSGLPSDRFSAERTGGSVSTLTIQRTQQEDSAVYLCASSQSTGGVYGYTFGSGTRLTVV.

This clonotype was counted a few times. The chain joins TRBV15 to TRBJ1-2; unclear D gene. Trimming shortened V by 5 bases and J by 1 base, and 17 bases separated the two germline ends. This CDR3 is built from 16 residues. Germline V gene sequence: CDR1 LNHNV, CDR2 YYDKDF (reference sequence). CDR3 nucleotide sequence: TGTGCCACCAGCCAAGGCGGTTTTCGGGGTAACTATGGCTACACCTTC. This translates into CATSQGGFRGNYGYTF.

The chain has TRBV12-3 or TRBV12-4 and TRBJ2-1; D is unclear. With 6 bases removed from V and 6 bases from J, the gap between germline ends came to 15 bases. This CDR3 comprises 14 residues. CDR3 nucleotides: TGTGCCAGCAGCCGCGCAGGCTCTATCAATGAGCAGTTCTTC. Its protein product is CASSRAGSINEQFF.

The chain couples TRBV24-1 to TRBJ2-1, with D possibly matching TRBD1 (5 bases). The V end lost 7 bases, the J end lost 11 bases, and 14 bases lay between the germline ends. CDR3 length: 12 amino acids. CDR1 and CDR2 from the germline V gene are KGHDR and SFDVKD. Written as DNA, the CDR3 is TGTGCCACCAGAGGGGATCTCGACCAGCAGTTCTTC. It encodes CATRGDLDQQFF.

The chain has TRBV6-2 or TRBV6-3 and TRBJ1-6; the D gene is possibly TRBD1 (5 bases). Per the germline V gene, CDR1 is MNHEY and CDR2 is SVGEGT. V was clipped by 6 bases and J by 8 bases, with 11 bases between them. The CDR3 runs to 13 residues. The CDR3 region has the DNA TGTGCCAGCAGAGACAGTTTCTATTCACCCCTCCACTTT. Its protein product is CASRDSFYSPLHF.

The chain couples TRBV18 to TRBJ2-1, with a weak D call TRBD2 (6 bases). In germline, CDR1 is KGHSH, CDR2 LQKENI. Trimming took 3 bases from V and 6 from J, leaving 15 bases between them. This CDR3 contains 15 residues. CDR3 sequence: CASSPAGRPSNEQFF. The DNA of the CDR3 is TGTGCCAGCTCACCCGCGGGACGGCCCAGCAATGAGCAGTTCTTC. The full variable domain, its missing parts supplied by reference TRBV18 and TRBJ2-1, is NAGVMQNPRHLVRRRGQEARLRCSPMKGHSHVYWYRQLPEEGLKFMVYLQKENIIDESGMPKERFSAEFPKEGPSILRIQQVVRGDSAAYFCASSPAGRPSNEQFFGPGTRLTVL.

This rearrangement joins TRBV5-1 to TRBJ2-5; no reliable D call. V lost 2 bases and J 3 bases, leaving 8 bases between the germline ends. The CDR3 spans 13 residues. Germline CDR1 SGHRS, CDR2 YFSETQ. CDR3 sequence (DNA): TGCGCCAGCAGCTTCGCCCTAAAAGAGACCCAGTACTTC. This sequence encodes CASSFALKETQYF.

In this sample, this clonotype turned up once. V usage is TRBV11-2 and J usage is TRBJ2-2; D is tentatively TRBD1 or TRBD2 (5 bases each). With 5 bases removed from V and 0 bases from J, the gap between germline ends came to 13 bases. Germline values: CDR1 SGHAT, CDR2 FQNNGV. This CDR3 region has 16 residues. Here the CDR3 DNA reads TGTGCCAGCAGCACTACCGAGGGGACGAACACCGGGGAGCTGTTTTTT. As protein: CASSTTEGTNTGELFF.

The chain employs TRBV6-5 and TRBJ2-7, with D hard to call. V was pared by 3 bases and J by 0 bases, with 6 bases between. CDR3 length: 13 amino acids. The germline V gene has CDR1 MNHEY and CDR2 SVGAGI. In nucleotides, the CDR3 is TGTGCCAGCAGTTATATTCTCTCCTACGAGCAGTACTTC. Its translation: CASSYILSYEQYF.

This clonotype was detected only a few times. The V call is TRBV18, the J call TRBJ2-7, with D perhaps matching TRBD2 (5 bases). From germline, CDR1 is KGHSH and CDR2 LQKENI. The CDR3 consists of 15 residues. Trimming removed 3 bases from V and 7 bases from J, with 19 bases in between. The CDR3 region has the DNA TGTGCCAGCTCACCCGGGCAAGGACTGTACAATGAGCAGTACTTC. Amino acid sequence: CASSPGQGLYNEQYF. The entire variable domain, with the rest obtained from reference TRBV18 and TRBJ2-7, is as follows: NAGVMQNPRHLVRRRGQEARLRCSPMKGHSHVYWYRQLPEEGLKFMVYLQKENIIDESGMPKERFSAEFPKEGPSILRIQQVVRGDSAAYFCASSPGQGLYNEQYFGPGTRLTVT.

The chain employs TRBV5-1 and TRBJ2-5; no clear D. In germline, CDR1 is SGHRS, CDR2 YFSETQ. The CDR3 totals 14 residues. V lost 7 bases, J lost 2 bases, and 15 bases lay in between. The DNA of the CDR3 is TGCGCCAGCGGGGAAGGCGTAGGGCAAGAGACCCAGTACTTC. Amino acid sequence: CASGEGVGQETQYF.

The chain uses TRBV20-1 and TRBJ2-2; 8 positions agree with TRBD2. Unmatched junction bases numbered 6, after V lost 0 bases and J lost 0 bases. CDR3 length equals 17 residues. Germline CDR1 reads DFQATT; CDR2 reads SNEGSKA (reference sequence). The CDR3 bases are TGCAGTGCTAGAGATTCCCAGCGGGAGCCGAACACCGGGGAGCTGTTTTTT. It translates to CSARDSQREPNTGELFF.

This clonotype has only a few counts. The CDR3 bases are TGTGCCAGCGATGACAGGAGGGCTTCTGGGGCCAACGTCCTGACTTTC. Its translation: CASDDRRASGANVLTF. The V call is TRBV6-2 or TRBV6-3, the J call TRBJ2-6; D may correspond to TRBD1 or TRBD2 (6 bases each). Germline CDR1 is MNHEY and CDR2 is SVGEGT. CDR3 length: 16 amino acids. Between the trimmed V and J ends, which lost 8 bases and 1 base, there was a span of 15 bases.

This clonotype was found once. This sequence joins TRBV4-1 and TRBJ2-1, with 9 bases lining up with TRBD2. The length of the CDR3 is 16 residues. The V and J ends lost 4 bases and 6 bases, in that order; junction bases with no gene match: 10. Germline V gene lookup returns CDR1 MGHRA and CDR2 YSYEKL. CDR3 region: CASSPGAGGPSNEQFF. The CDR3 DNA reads TGCGCCAGCAGCCCCGGGGCGGGAGGGCCATCCAATGAGCAGTTCTTC.

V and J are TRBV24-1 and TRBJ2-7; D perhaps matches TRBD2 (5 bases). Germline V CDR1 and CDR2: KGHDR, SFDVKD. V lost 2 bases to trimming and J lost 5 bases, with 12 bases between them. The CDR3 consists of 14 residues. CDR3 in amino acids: CATSDSSNNHEQYF. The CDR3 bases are TGTGCCACCAGTGATTCTAGCAACAACCACGAGCAGTACTTC.

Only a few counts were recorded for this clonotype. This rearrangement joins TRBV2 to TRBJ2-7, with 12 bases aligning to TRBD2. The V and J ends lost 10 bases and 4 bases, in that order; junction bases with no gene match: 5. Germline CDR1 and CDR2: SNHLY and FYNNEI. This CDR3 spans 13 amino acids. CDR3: CATSGTSGYEQYF. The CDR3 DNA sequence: TGTGCCACCAGCGGGACTAGCGGGTACGAGCAGTACTTC.

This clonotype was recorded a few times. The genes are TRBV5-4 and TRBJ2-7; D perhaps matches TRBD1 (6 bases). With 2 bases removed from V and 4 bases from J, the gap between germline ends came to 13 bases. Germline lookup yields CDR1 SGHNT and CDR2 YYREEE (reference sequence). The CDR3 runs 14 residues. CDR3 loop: CASSFGEGEYEQYF. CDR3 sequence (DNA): TGTGCCAGCAGCTTTGGAGAGGGGGAATACGAGCAGTACTTC.